This TCR beta chain was observed in a study of blood T cell repertoires in COVID-19. Study at large: Nucleic acid was either cDNA or gDNA, and it came from T cells, B-cell-depleted T cells, or PBMCs.

TCRdb's copy holds only in-frame clones and misses some; the assay was immunoSEQ multiplex PCR. The table includes around 280,000 clones, about nine tenths detected once. CDR1 is MNHEY, CDR2 SVGAGI, per germline. This CDR3 is built from 15 residues. After removal of 6 bases from V and 10 bases from J, the junction contained 11 bases not matched to a gene. The gene calls are TRBV6-5 and TRBJ1-6; TRBD1 matches at 8 bases. The clonotype comes from a woman in her forties or fifties who had recovered from COVID-19. Sample: peripheral blood. CDR3 region: CASRRGTGGESPLHF. The CDR3 DNA reads TGTGCCAGCAGACGCGGGACAGGCGGTGAATCACCCCTCCACTTT.